This T cell receptor beta chain was observed in a study of T-cell memory formation after mild COVID-19. Germline CDR1 and CDR2: MNHEY and SMNVEV (reference sequence). This CDR3 comprises 15 residues. Trimming removed 2 bases from V and 6 bases from J; junction bases left unmatched: 5. This clonotype has a handful of counts. Each CDR3 protein gets one entry after TCRdb re-called the 5' RACE reads with MiXCR. This repertoire shows 300,000 to 400,000 distinct CDR3 sequences, 25% to 30% found once; its top ten account for about 13%. Sequencing was performed on PBMCs or a T cell subset sorted from them (not recorded which). This rearrangement joins TRBV27 to TRBJ2-1; 9 nucleotides align to TRBD2. This TCR came from an adult woman who had mild COVID-19 (a few samples of this study predate the infection). Cell type and time point are not known. The CDR3 is CASSLGTSRFNEQFF. CDR3 DNA: TGTGCCAGCAGTTTAGGGACTAGCCGATTCAATGAGCAGTTCTTC.